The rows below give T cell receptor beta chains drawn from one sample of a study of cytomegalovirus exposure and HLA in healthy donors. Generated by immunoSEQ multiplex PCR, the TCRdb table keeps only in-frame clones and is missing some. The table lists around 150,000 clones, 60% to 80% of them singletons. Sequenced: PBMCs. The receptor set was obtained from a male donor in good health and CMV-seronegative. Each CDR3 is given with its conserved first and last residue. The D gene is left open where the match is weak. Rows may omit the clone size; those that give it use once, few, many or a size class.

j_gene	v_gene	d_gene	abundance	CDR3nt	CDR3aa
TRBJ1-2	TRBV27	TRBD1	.	TGTGCCAGCAGCTTCGGACAGGGGGCTCACTATGGCTACACCTTC	CASSFGQGAHYGYTF
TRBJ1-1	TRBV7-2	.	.	TGTGCCAGCAGCTCCTCAGGGTTAGGGGGCACTGAAGCTTTCTTT	CASSSSGLGGTEAFF
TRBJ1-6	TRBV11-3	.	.	TGTGCCAGCAGCTTGCGAGACTCCTATAATTCACCCCTCCACTTT	CASSLRDSYNSPLHF
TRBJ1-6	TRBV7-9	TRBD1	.	TGTGCCAGCAGCTTGGGGACAGGGAAAGGGGCTAATTCACCCCTCCACTTT	CASSLGTGKGANSPLHF
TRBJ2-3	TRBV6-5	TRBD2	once	TGTGCCAGCACCCTTAGCGGGGCAGATACGCAGTATTTT	CASTLSGADTQYF
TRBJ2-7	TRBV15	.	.	TGTGCCACCAGCAGTCTAGGGGGATACGAGCAGTACTTC	CATSSLGGYEQYF
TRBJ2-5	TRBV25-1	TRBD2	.	TGTGCCAGCAGGGCGGGGGGCTGGGAAGAGACCCAGTACTTC	CASRAGGWEETQYF
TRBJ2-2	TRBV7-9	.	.	TGTGCCACCAACAGGGAGAACACCGGGGAGCTGTTTTTT	CATNRENTGELFF
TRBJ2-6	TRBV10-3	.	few	TGTGCCATCCACGGGACTGGGGCCAACGTCCTGACTTTC	CAIHGTGANVLTF
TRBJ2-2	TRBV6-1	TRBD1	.	TGTGCCAGCGTGACAGGGGGCCCCGGGGAGCTGTTTTTT	CASVTGGPGELFF
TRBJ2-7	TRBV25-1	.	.	TGTGCCAGCAGTGCGGCAGGGCTTACCTACGAGCAGTACTTC	CASSAAGLTYEQYF
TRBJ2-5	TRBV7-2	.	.	TGTGCCAGCAGCCTACAGGGTAGGCAAGAGACCCAGTACTTC	CASSLQGRQETQYF
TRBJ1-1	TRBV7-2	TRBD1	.	TGTGCCAGCAGCTCCCCGGGACAGGGGGACACTGAAGCTTTCTTT	CASSSPGQGDTEAFF
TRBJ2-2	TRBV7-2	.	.	TGTGCCAGCAGCTTCAGGGTTACCGGGGAGCTGTTTTTT	CASSFRVTGELFF
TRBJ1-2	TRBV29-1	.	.	TGCAGCGTTGATTCCCATAGCATCGGACAGTTCGGCTACACCTTC	CSVDSHSIGQFGYTF
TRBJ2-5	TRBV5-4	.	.	TGTGCCAGCAGCGCGTCGACAGTCCAAGAGACCCAGTACTTC	CASSASTVQETQYF
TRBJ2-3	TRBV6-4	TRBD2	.	TGTGCCAGCAGTGATGGTAGCGGGAGCACAGATACGCAGTATTTT	CASSDGSGSTDTQYF
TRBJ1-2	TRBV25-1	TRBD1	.	TGTGCCAGCAGTCCGACAGGGGGGAATGGCTACACCTTC	CASSPTGGNGYTF
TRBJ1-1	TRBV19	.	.	TGTGCCAGTATAAGGGGGACTGAAGCTTTCTTT	CASIRGTEAFF
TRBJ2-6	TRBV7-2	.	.	TGTGCCAGCAGCCCGCAGGGCTCTGGGGCCAACGTCCTGACTTTC	CASSPQGSGANVLTF
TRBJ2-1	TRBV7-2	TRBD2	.	TGTGCCAGCAGCTTAGGGGGGTTAGCGGGATACAATGAGCAGTTCTTC	CASSLGGLAGYNEQFF
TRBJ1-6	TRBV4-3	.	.	TGCGCCAGCAGCCAAGATCCGGACAGCTATAATTCACCCCTCCACTTT	CASSQDPDSYNSPLHF
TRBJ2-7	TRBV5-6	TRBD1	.	TGTGCCAGCAGCGGGGACAGTTTCTACGAGCAGTACTTC	CASSGDSFYEQYF
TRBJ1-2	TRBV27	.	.	TGTGCCAGCAGCTTACAGGGAGGCCGCTATGGCTACACCTTC	CASSLQGGRYGYTF
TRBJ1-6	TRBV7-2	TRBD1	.	TGTGCCAGCAGCTTAAGCTGGGACAGGGGATATTCACCCCTCCACTTT	CASSLSWDRGYSPLHF
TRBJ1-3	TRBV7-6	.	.	TGTGCCAGCAGCTTTGTCAGGGGAGCCTCTGGAAACACCATATATTTT	CASSFVRGASGNTIYF
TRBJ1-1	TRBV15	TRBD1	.	TGTGCCACCAGCACGTACGGGACAGGGGGGAATGCTTTCTTT	CATSTYGTGGNAFF
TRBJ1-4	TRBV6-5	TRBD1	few	TGTGCCAGCACCACTCGGACAGGAGGCAATGAAAAACTGTTTTTT	CASTTRTGGNEKLFF
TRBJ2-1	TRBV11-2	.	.	TGTGCCAGCAGCAAGACAGGTCCGAGGGGTCTCAATGAGCAGTTCTTC	CASSKTGPRGLNEQFF
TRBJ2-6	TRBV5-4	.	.	TGTGCCAGCAGCTCACCTTGGAGTTCTGGGGCCAACGTCCTGACTTTC	CASSSPWSSGANVLTF
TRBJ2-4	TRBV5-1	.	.	TGCGCCAGCAGCTTGGACAGGGCGGCTAGAAACATTCAGTACTTC	CASSLDRAARNIQYF
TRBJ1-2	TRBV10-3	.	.	TGTGCCATCAGTGAGGGGGCAGGCTATGGCTACACCTTC	CAISEGAGYGYTF
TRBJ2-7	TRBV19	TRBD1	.	TGTGCCTCCACTCGAGGGACAGGGGGCCACGAGCAGTACTTC	CASTRGTGGHEQYF
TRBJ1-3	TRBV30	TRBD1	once	TGTGCCTGGAGTGCCACCGGGACAGGGGGGAAAGGTGGAAACACCATATATTTT	CAWSATGTGGKGGNTIYF
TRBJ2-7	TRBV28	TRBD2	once	TGTGCCAGCAGTTCCCCCGTGACTAGCGGGGGCCGCTACTCCTACGAGCAGTACTTC	CASSSPVTSGGRYSYEQYF
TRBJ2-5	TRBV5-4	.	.	TGTGCCAGCAGCTTGCCGGGACAAGAGACCCAGTACTTC	CASSLPGQETQYF
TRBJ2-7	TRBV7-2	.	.	TGTGCCAGCAGCTTAGTGTTTGGTCGGGACAACGTCCTCTACGAGCAGTACTTC	CASSLVFGRDNVLYEQYF
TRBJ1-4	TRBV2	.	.	TGTGCCAGCAGTGACCCTCGGCAGGGAAGAGAAAAACTGTTTTTT	CASSDPRQGREKLFF
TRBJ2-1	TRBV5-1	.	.	TGCGCCAGCAGCTTGTCGGGTGAGCAGTTCTTC	CASSLSGEQFF
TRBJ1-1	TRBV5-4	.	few	TGTGCCATTAAATGGAACGAGGCGGAGCGAGCTTTCTTT	CAIKWNEAERAFF
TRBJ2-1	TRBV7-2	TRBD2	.	TGTGCCAGCAGCTCACCTCCGGGACTAGCGGGGGCCTACAATGAGCAGTTCTTC	CASSSPPGLAGAYNEQFF
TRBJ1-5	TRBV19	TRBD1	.	TGTGCCAGCCGGATCGGGGACAGAGTCAATCAGCCCCAGCATTTT	CASRIGDRVNQPQHF
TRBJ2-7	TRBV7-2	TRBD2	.	TGTGCCAGCAGCTTTGGACTAGCGGGGGGGGCGCTAGGATACGAGCAGTACTTC	CASSFGLAGGALGYEQYF
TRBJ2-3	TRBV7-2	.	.	TGTGCCAGCAGCTTAGAGCTCTGGGAGTCAGATACGCAGTATTTT	CASSLELWESDTQYF
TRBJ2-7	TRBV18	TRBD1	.	TGTGCCAGCTCACCTTTGGACTGGGACAGTATGTACGAGCAGTACTTC	CASSPLDWDSMYEQYF
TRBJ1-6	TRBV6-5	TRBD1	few	TGTGCCAGCCGCGGACAGGGTAATTCACCCCTCCACTTT	CASRGQGNSPLHF
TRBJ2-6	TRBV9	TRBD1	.	TGTGCCAGCAGCCCTCCGACAGGGACCGGGGCCAACGTCCTGACTTTC	CASSPPTGTGANVLTF
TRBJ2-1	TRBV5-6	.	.	TGTGCCAGCAGTTTCCGGGGTAGGAATGAGCAGTTCTTC	CASSFRGRNEQFF